This entry features one TCR beta chain sequence. The data belong to a study of blood T cell repertoires in COVID-19. Study details: Specimens from acute and convalescent COVID-19 originated in the United States, Italy and Spain.

Sequencing used immunoSEQ multiplex PCR; TCRdb keeps in-frame clones, though not all of them. This repertoire shows almost 95,000 clones, around 90% found once; its top ten account for 15% to 20%. CDR3 length equals 14 residues. Germline values: CDR1 SGHVS, CDR2 FQNEAQ. V was trimmed by 4 bases and J by 3 bases, leaving 10 bases between them. This rearrangement joins TRBV7-8 to TRBJ1-5, with D possibly being TRBD1 (5 bases). Sequenced input: peripheral blood. The source is a woman aged 55-70 years with COVID-19, enrolled during active disease. Here the CDR3 DNA reads TGTGCCAGCAGCTCCAGGGAACCCAATCAGCCCCAGCATTTT. Encoded protein: CASSSREPNQPQHF.